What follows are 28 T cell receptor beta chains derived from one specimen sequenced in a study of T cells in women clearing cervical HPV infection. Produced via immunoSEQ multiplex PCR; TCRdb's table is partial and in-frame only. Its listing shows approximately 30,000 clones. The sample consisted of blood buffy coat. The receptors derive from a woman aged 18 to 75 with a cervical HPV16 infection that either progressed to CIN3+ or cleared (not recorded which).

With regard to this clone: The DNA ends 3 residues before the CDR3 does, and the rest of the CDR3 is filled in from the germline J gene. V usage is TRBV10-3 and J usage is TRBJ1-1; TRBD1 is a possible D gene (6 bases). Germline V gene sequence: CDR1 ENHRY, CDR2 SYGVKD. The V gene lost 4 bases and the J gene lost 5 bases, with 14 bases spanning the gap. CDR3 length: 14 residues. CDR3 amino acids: CAISGSGVRTEAFF. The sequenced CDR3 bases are TGTGCCATCAGTGGGTCAGGGGTTCGGACTGAA.

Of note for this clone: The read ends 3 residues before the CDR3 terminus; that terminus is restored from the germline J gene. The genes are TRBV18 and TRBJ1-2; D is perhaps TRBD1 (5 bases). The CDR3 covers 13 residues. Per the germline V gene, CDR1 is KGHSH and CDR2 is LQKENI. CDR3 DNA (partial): TGTGCCAGCTCACCACCAGAGGGGAATGAC. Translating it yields CASSPPEGND. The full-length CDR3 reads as CASSPPEGNDYTF.

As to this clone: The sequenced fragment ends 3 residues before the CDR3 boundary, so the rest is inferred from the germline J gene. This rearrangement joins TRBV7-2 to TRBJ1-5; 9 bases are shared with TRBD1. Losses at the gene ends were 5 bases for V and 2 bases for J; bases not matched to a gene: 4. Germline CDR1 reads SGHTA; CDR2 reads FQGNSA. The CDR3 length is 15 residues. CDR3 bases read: TGTGCCAGCAGCCTGGGACAGGGACGCAATCAGCCC. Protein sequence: CASSLGQGRNQP. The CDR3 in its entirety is CASSLGQGRNQPQHF.

The DNA read from the CDR3 is TGCAGTGCTGACGGAGCGGGGGGTAGCACAGATACG. Its protein product is CSADGAGGSTDT. The CDR3 in its entirety is CSADGAGGSTDTQYF. The chain uses TRBV20-1 and TRBJ2-3, with 9 bases that match TRBD2. Coverage ceases 3 residues before the CDR3 finishes, and the germline J gene fills in the end. CDR1 DFQATT and CDR2 SNEGSKA come from the germline V gene (reference sequence). The V and J ends lost 5 bases and 0 bases, in that order; junction bases with no gene match: 6. The CDR3 spans 15 residues.

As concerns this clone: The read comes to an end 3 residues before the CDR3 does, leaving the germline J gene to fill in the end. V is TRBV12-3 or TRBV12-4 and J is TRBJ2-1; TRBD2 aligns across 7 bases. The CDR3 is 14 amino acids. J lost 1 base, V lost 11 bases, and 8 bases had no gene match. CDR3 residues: CAFKRGSSYNEQFF. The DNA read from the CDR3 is TGTGCCTTCAAGCGGGGCAGTTCCTACAATGAG.

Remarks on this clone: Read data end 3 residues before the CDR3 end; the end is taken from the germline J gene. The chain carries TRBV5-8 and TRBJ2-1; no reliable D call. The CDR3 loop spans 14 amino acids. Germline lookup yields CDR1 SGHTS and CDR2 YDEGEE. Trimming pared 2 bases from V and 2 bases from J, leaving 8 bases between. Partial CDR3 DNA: TGTGCCAGCAGCTTTCTAAGCCCCTACAATGAG. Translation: CASSFLSPYNE. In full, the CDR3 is CASSFLSPYNEQFF.

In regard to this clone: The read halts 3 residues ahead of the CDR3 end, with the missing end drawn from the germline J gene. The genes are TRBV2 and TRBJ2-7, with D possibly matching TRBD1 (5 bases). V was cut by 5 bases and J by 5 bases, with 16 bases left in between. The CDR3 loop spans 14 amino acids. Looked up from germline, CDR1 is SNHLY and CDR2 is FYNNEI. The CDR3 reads CASSSGQVDNEQYF. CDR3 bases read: TGTGCCAGCAGTTCCGGACAAGTTGACAACGAG.

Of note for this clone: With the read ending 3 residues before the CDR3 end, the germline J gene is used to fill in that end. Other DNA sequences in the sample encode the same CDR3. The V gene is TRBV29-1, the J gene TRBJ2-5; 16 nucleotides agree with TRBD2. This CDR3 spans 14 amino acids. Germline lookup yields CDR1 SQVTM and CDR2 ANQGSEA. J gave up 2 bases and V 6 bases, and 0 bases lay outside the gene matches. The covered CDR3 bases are TGCAGCGTGGGACTAGCGGGGGGGCAAGAGACC. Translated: CSVGLAGGQET. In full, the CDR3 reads CSVGLAGGQETQYF.

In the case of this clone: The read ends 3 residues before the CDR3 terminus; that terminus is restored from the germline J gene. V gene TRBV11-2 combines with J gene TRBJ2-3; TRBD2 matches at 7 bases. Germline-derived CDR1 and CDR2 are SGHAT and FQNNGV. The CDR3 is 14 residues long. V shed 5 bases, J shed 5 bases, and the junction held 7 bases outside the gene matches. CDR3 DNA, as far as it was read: TGTGCCAGCAGCAGGACTAGTCCCCTAGATACG. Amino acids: CASSRTSPLDT. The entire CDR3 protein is CASSRTSPLDTQYF.

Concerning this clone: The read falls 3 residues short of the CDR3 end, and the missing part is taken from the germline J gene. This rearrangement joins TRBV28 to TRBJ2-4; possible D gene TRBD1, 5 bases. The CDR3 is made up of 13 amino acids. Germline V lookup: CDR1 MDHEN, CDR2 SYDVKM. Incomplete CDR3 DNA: TGTGCCAGCAGCCCTGACAGTGGGTATGGT. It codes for CASSPDSGYG. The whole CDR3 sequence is CASSPDSGYGQYF.

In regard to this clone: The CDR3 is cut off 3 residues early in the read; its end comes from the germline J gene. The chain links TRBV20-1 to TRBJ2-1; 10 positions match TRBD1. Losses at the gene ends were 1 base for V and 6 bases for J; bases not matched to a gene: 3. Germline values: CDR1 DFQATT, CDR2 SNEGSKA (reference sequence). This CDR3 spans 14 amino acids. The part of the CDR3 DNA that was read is TGCAGTGCTAGAGGGACAGGGGGGCCCAATGAG. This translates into CSARGTGGPNE. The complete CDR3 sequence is CSARGTGGPNEQFF.

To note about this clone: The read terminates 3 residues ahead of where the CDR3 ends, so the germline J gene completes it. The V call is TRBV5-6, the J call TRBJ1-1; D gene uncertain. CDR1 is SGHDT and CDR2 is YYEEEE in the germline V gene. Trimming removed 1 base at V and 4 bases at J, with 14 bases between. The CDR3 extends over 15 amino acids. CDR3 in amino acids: CASSLLRQAGTEAFF. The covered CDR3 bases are TGTGCCAGCAGCTTGCTACGGCAGGCGGGCACTGAA.

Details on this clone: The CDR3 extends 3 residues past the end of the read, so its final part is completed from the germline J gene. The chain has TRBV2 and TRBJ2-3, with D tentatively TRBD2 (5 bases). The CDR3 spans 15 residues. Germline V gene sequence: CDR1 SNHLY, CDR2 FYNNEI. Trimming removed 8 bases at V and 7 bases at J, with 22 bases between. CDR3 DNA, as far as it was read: TGTGCCAGCCAGCGGACCGGGCTTTCGGCGAATACG. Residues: CASQRTGLSANT. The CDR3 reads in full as CASQRTGLSANTQYF.

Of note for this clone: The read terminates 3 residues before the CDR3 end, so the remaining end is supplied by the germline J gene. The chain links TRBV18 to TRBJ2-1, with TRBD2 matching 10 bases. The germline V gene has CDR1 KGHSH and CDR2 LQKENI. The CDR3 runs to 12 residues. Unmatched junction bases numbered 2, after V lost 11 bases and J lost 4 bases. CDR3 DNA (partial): TGTGCCGGGACTAGCGAATACAATGAG. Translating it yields CAGTSEYNE. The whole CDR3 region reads CAGTSEYNEQFF. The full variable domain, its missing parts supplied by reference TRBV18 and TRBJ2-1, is NAGVMQNPRHLVRRRGQEARLRCSPMKGHSHVYWYRQLPEEGLKFMVYLQKENIIDESGMPKERFSAEFPKEGPSILRIQQVVRGDSAAYFCAGTSEYNEQFFGPGTRLTVL.

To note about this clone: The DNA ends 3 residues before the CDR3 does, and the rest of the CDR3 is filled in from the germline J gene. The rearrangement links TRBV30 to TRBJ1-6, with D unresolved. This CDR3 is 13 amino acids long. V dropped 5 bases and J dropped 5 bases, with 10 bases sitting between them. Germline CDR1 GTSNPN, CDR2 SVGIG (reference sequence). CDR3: CAWGQIDNSPLHF. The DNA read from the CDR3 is TGTGCCTGGGGGCAGATCGATAATTCACCC.

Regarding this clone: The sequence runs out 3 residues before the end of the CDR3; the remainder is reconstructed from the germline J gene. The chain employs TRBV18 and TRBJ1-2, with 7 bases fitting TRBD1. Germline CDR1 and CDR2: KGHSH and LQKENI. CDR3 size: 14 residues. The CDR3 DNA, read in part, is TGTGCCAGCTCACCCGGGCAAGACAGGGCCGAC. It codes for CASSPGQDRAD. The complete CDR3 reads CASSPGQDRADYTF.

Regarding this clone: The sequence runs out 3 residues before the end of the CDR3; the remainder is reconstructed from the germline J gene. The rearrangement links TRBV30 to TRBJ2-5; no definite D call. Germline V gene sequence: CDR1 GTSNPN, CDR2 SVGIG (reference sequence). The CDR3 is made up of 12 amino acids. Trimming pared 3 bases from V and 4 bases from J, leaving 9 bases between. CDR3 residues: CAWRGLVETQYF. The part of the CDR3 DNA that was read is TGTGCCTGGAGGGGCCTGGTAGAGACC.

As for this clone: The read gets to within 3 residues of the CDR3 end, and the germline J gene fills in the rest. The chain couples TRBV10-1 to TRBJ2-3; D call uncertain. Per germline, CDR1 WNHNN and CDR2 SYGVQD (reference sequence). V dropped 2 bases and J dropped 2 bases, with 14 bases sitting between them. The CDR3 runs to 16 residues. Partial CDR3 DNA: TGCGCCAGCAGTGAGATGACCCCAACTAACACAGATACG. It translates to CASSEMTPTNTDT. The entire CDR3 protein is CASSEMTPTNTDTQYF.

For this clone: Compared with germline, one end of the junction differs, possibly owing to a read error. The CDR3 sequence is CASSPVAGATDTQYF. The CDR3 DNA, read in part, is TGTGCTAGCAGCCCCGTAGCGGGTGCCACAGATACG. The chain has TRBV7-7 and TRBJ2-3; 7 bases map to TRBD2. The read ends 3 residues shy of where the CDR3 ends; the end is completed using the germline J gene. There are 15 residues in the CDR3. Germline-derived CDR1 and CDR2 are SSHAT and FNYEAQ (reference sequence).

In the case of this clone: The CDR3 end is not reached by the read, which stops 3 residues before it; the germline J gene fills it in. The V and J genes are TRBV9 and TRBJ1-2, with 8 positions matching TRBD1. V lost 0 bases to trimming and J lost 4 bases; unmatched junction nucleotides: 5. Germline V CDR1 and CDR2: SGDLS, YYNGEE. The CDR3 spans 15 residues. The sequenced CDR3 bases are TGTGCCAGCAGCGTAGGAACCACAGGGGGCTATGGC. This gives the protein CASSVGTTGGYG. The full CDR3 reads CASSVGTTGGYGYTF. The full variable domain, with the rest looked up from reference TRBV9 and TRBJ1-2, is DSGVTQTPKHLITATGQRVTLRCSPRSGDLSVYWYQQSLDQGLQFLIQYYNGEERAKGNILERFSAQQFPDLHSELNLSSLELGDSALYFCASSVGTTGGYGYTFGSGTRLTVV.

The covered CDR3 bases are TGTGCCAGTAGTAACCGACAGGGGGCGCGATCTGGGGCCAACGTC. Translated, it gives CASSNRQGARSGANV. The full CDR3 reads CASSNRQGARSGANVLTF. The rearrangement uses TRBV19 and TRBJ2-6, with 10 nucleotides matching TRBD1. Read sequence stops 3 residues before the CDR3 end, and the germline J gene provides the missing end. CDR3 size: 18 residues. Germline trimming cut 4 bases from V and 1 base from J; bases unmatched to any gene: 7. In germline, CDR1 is LNHDA, CDR2 SQIVND (reference sequence).

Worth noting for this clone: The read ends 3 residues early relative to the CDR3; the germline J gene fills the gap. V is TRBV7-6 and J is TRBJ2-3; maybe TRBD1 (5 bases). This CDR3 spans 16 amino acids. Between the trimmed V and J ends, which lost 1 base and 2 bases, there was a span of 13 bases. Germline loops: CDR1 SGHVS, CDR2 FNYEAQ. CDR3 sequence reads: CASSLVPGLDTDTQYF. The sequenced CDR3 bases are TGTGCCAGCAGCTTAGTTCCAGGGTTAGACACAGATACG.

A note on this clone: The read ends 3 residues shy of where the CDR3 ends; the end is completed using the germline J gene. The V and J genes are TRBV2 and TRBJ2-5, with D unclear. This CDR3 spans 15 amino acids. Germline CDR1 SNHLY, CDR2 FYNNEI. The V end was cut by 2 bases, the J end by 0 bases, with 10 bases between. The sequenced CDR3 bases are TGTGCCAGCAGTGAACACTACTCGTACCAAGAGACC. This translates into CASSEHYSYQET. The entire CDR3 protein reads CASSEHYSYQETQYF.

The DNA read from the CDR3 is TGTGCCAGTAGTAGCGATCTAGGAAAGGGGCCTGGAGGC. This translates into CASSSDLGKGPGG. The whole CDR3 protein reads CASSSDLGKGPGGYTF. The J gene is TRBJ1-2, the V gene TRBV19, with D tentatively TRBD1 (5 bases). The observed sequence ends 3 residues before the CDR3 terminus, with the missing tail filled in from the germline J gene. This CDR3 spans 16 amino acids. Germline CDR1 and CDR2: LNHDA and SQIVND (reference sequence).

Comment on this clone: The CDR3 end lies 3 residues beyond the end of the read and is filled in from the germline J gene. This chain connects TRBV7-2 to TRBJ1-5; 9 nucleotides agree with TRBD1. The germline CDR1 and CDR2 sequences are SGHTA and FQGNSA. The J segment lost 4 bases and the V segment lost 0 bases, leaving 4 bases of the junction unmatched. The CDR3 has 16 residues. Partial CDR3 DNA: TGTGCCAGCAGCTTAGCGACGGGACAGGGTAATCAGCCC. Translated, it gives CASSLATGQGNQP. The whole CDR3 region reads CASSLATGQGNQPQHF.

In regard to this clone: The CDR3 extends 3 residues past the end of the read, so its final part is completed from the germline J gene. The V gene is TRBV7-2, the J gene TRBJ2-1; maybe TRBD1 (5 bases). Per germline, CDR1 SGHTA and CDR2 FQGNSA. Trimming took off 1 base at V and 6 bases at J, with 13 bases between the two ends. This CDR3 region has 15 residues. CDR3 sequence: CASSLVARVFNEQFF. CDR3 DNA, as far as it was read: TGTGCCAGCAGCTTAGTAGCCAGGGTCTTCAATGAG.

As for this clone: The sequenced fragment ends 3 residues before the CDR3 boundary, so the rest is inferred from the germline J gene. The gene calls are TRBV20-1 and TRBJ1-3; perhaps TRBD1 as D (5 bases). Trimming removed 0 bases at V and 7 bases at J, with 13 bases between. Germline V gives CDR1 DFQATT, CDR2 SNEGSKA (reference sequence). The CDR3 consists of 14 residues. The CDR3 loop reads CSARDPQGWNTIYF. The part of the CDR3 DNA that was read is TGCAGTGCTAGAGATCCCCAGGGTTGGAACACC.

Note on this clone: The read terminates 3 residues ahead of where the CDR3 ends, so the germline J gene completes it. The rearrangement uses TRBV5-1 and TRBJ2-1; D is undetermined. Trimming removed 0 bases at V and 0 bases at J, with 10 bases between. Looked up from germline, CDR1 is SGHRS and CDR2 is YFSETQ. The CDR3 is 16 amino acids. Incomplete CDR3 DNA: TGCGCCAGCAGCTTGGAGGGCAGACGCTCCTACAATGAG. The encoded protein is CASSLEGRRSYNE. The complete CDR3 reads CASSLEGRRSYNEQFF.